This T cell receptor beta chain was obtained from a study of T cell repertoires in cytomegalovirus infection (dated by TCRdb to the late 2010s). Concerning the study at large: Peptide stimulations targeted recently identified HLA-C-restricted CMV epitopes, whose presentation resists viral immunomodulation, together with well-studied HLA-B-restricted epitopes. The HLA type of each donor mattered for the analysis, because public TCR beta signatures pointed to carriage of CMV infection along with the matching HLA type. Broad study findings and their caveats: The ex vivo response was dominated by HLA-C-restricted CMV-specific TCR beta clonotypes, and the single most frequent clonotype in two of eight donors was supplied by these HLA-C-restricted clonotypes. In both this cohort and an independent cohort of over 350 donors, the cumulative frequency of public TCR beta family members distinguished carriers of CMV infection plus the relevant HLA type.

The germline V gene yields MGHRA for CDR1 and YSYEKL for CDR2. CDR3 length: 14 amino acids, cysteine to phenylalanine. Of the read, only the CDR3 DNA is kept; its 42 bases are in frame from base 1. Trimming takes 1 base from V and 10 bases from J, and the germline ends sit 14 bases apart. Only a few counts were recorded for this clonotype. This receptor's antigen is unknown. The sample holds no much larger clone one base away, and base qualities are not on file. Instrument used: Illumina HiSeq 1500. Through fastp at Q25 and MiXCR, TCRdb rebuilt clones from the public reads, retaining in-frame beta chains. Every CDR3 protein is listed once, alongside the most common genes and DNA of its rows. The sample includes 110,000 or so distinct CDR3 sequences, with 30% to 35% observed a single time. Less than 45% of the sample lies in the top ten. According to the study, the label for this sample's treatment or condition signals: in vitro stimulation with specific CMV peptide epitopes to enrich CMV-specific T cells.

The source of this sequence is a human donor in good health (CMV status not recorded). Some clones in this sample may be carry-over from other donors' samples. The sample here was CD8+ T cells from cultured PBMCs, taken from culture after CMV antigen stimulation. The rearranged chain carries TRBV4-1 and TRBJ2-1, with a tentative D call of TRBD1 or TRBD2, each matching 5 bases. The DNA is as follows: TGCGCCAGCAGCCAAGTTAACGGGGCGACCGAGCAGTTCTTC. Translated, this is CASSQVNGATEQFF.